This entry lists 17 T cell receptor beta chains sequenced from one sample in a study of CD4 and CD8 cells across lung adenocarcinoma regions. One entry per CDR3 protein results from TCRdb running MiXCR on the PCR reads. The table records some 20,000 distinct CDR3 sequences, roughly 50% of them present only once. What was sequenced was CD4+ T cells from the margin of a lung tumor. Receptors were obtained from a male donor with lung adenocarcinoma. The CD4 and CD8 labels of this study may be unreliable.

This clonotype was seen more than once but under ten times. The V gene is TRBV27, the J gene TRBJ2-1; 8 bases match TRBD2. J was trimmed by 4 bases and V by 0 bases; bases with no gene match: 5. The CDR3 runs to 16 residues. CDR1 and CDR2 from the germline V gene are MNHEY and SMNVEV (reference sequence). The CDR3 loop is CASSLSPGGPYNEQFF. The CDR3 DNA reads as TGTGCCAGCAGTTTATCACCGGGAGGGCCTTACAATGAGCAGTTCTTC.

This clonotype occurred many times. This chain links TRBV6-1 with TRBJ2-1; a weak D match, TRBD2 (6 bases). This CDR3 is built from 15 residues. Germline V gene sequence: CDR1 MNHNS, CDR2 SASEGT. Trimming left V 6 bases short and J 5 bases short, with 17 bases between. CDR3 in amino acids: CASRTPRLANNEQFF. CDR3 bases: TGTGCCAGCAGAACTCCGCGGCTAGCGAACAATGAGCAGTTCTTC.

The chain is built from TRBV10-3 and TRBJ2-1; D possibly matches TRBD1 or TRBD2 (5 bases each). With the DNA end fitting TRBJ2-7 better, the J assignment may be wrong. CDR1 ENHRY and CDR2 SYGVKD come from the germline V gene. The CDR3 has 15 residues. Written as DNA, the CDR3 is TGTGCCGCGGGTCACGGGGACCGGCACAAAGAGACGCAGTACTTC. It encodes CAAGHGDRHKETQYF.

With regard to this clonotype: An end of the junction does not agree with germline; a read error may underlie this. The chain recombines TRBV6-1 with TRBJ2-4; D could derive from TRBD1 or TRBD2 (5 bases each). The CDR3 has 15 residues. Germline V CDR1 and CDR2: MNHNS, SASEGT. CDR3 nucleotide sequence: TGTGCCAGGAGTGACGGGGCTGGGAGCCAAGACACTCAGTACTTC. Translated, it gives CARSDGAGSQDTQYF.

This clonotype was seen many times. The V and J genes are TRBV6-4 and TRBJ2-3, with 7 bases that match TRBD2. The V segment lost 3 bases and the J segment 5 bases; nucleotides outside the gene matches: 8. This CDR3 comprises 15 residues. CDR1 MRHNA and CDR2 SNTAGT come from the germline V gene. This chain's CDR3 is CASSERAGERDTQYF. CDR3 nucleotides: TGTGCCAGCAGTGAAAGGGCGGGAGAGAGAGATACGCAGTATTTT.

There are many counts of this clonotype. The chain recombines TRBV12-3 or TRBV12-4 with TRBJ2-5; perhaps TRBD2 as D (6 bases). V lost 3 bases and J 4 bases, leaving 9 bases between the germline ends. The CDR3 has 13 amino acids. CDR3 region: CASSFRGGETQYF. In nucleotides, the CDR3 is TGTGCCAGCAGTTTTCGGGGAGGAGAGACCCAGTACTTC.

About this clonotype itself: The junction shows a germline mismatch at one end, possibly a read error. The chain couples TRBV6-4 to TRBJ2-5; the D call may be TRBD1 or TRBD2 (6 bases each). Germline CDR1 is MRHNA and CDR2 is SNTAGT. The CDR3 has 15 residues. The CDR3 sequence: CARGDGGRDQDTQYF. The CDR3 DNA follows: TGTGCCAGGGGGGACGGGGGCCGTGACCAAGATACGCAGTATTTC.

This clonotype was picked up many times. The chain carries TRBV20-1 and TRBJ1-1; 7 bases agree with TRBD1. J gave up 0 bases and V 5 bases, and 3 bases lay outside the gene matches. The CDR3 extends over 13 amino acids. Germline V lookup: CDR1 DFQATT, CDR2 SNEGSKA (reference sequence). As DNA, the CDR3 is TGCAGTGCTGGGACAGAATTGAACACTGAAGCTTTCTTT. Encoded protein: CSAGTELNTEAFF.

This clonotype came up many times. The chain joins TRBV29-1 to TRBJ1-2; D may be TRBD1 (5 bases). In germline, CDR1 is SQVTM, CDR2 ANQGSEA. The V end was cut by 7 bases, the J end by 8 bases, with 14 bases between. The CDR3 totals 11 residues. CDR3 DNA sequence: TGCAGCGCCGGGACTTTAAGAGGCTACACCTTC. This codes for CSAGTLRGYTF.

With respect to this clonotype: Since a much larger clone is just one base distant, this may be a read error. The chain has TRBV3-1 and TRBJ2-5; a possible D gene is TRBD2 (6 bases). The CDR3 consists of 17 residues. Per germline, CDR1 LGHDT and CDR2 YNNKEL (reference sequence). V lost 7 bases and J 11 bases, leaving 32 bases between the germline ends. CDR3 coding DNA: TGTGCCAGCACCTCTTCCTTTAGCGGTCGCTCCTACAATGAGCAGTACTTC. Protein sequence: CASTSSFSGRSYNEQYF.

This clonotype has a count of ten or more. V is TRBV4-1 and J is TRBJ2-5; no firm D call. Trimming removed 1 base from V and 1 base from J, with 10 bases in between. Germline loops: CDR1 MGHRA, CDR2 YSYEKL. CDR3 length: 15 residues. CDR3 sequence (DNA): TGCGCCAGCAGCCAAGGAGAAGGGTTCCAAGAGACCCAGTACTTC. It translates to CASSQGEGFQETQYF.

The V gene is TRBV6-5, the J gene TRBJ2-5, with D possibly being TRBD1 or TRBD2 (5 bases each). Germline V gives CDR1 MNHEY, CDR2 SVGAGI. This CDR3 is built from 14 residues. Here the CDR3 DNA reads TGTGCGGGCAGTTGGGGCCGGGACCGGGAGACCCAGTACTTC. Its translation is CAGSWGRDRETQYF.

This clonotype was observed many times. The rearrangement links TRBV6-1 to TRBJ1-1; D possibly corresponds to TRBD1 (5 bases). This CDR3 has 13 residues. Per germline, CDR1 MNHNS and CDR2 SASEGT. V dropped 5 bases and J dropped 6 bases, with 13 bases sitting between them. The CDR3 reads CASSLQGTAEAFF. CDR3 sequence (DNA): TGTGCCAGCAGTCTTCAGGGAACTGCTGAAGCTTTCTTT.

This rearrangement joins TRBV7-2 to TRBJ2-1; perhaps TRBD2 as D (6 bases). The CDR3 has 18 residues. Germline V gene sequence: CDR1 SGHTA, CDR2 FQGNSA. V was clipped by 8 bases and J by 0 bases, with 23 bases between them. The CDR3, as DNA: TGTGCCAGCCGCCCTAGGGGACTTGGACCGAGCTCCTACAATGAGCAGTTCTTC. Translation: CASRPRGLGPSSYNEQFF.

The CDR3 region is CASSRDQYNEQFF. The CDR3 region has the DNA TGTGCCAGCAGCCGGGACCAATACAATGAGCAGTTCTTC. The J gene is TRBJ2-1, the V gene TRBV11-2; D tentatively reads TRBD1 or TRBD2 (5 bases each). This CDR3 has 13 residues. Germline CDR1 and CDR2: SGHAT and FQNNGV. Trimming shortened V by 5 bases and J by 4 bases, and 9 bases separated the two germline ends.

The chain combines TRBV6-1 with TRBJ1-5; no reliable D call. Per germline, CDR1 MNHNS and CDR2 SASEGT. Trimming shortened V by 8 bases and J by 5 bases, and 10 bases separated the two germline ends. This CDR3 region has 12 residues. The chain's CDR3 is CASGQLYQPQHF. In DNA, the CDR3 is TGTGCCAGCGGTCAACTCTATCAGCCCCAGCATTTT.

The chain is built from TRBV4-1 and TRBJ2-1; perhaps D is TRBD1 or TRBD2 (5 bases each). The V gene lost 0 bases and the J gene lost 8 bases, with 17 bases spanning the gap. Looked up from germline, CDR1 is MGHRA and CDR2 is YSYEKL. This CDR3 is built from 16 residues. The CDR3: CASSQDSWGGRDEQFF. The CDR3 nucleotides are TGCGCCAGCAGCCAAGATAGTTGGGGCGGGCGAGATGAGCAGTTCTTC.